One sample yielded the 28 T cell receptor beta chains listed below, sequenced in a study of OX40 agonist ivuxolimab in advanced cancers. The repertoire was sequenced with immunoSEQ multiplex PCR; TCRdb's copy has only in-frame clones and lacks some. The sample lists about 48,000 clones, around nine tenths occurring once. The specimen was CD4+ or CD8+ T cells sorted from blood, collected in a trial of the OX40 agonist ivuxolimab. The source of these receptors is an adult with an advanced solid tumor such as melanoma, head and neck, liver or kidney cancer.

The chain links TRBV5-4 to TRBJ2-5, with D perhaps TRBD1 (6 bases). The end of the DNA aligns better with TRBJ2-7, so the J call may be wrong. The germline gives CDR1 SGHNT, CDR2 YYREEE (reference sequence). This CDR3 spans 14 amino acids. The CDR3 spells CASSPGQSSYEQYF. The CDR3 nucleotides read TGTGCCAGCAGTCCAGGACAGAGCTCCTACGAGCAGTACTTC.

This chain joins TRBV5-6 and TRBJ1-5, with TRBD1 as a possible D gene (5 bases). The CDR3 loop spans 16 amino acids. V was cut by 3 bases and J by 6 bases, with 19 bases left in between. The germline V gene has CDR1 SGHDT and CDR2 YYEEEE. This CDR3 is CASSSQVRGYSQPQHF. The CDR3 DNA reads TGTGCCAGCAGCTCACAGGTTCGGGGGTATAGTCAGCCCCAGCATTTT.

The chain uses TRBV5-6 and TRBJ1-5, with D hard to call. From germline, CDR1 is SGHDT and CDR2 YYEEEE. The V gene lost 2 bases and the J gene lost 1 base, with 10 bases spanning the gap. This CDR3 has 15 residues. CDR3 in DNA: TGTGCCAGCAGCTTATTCTCGGGGAGCAATCAGCCCCAGCATTTT. Protein sequence: CASSLFSGSNQPQHF. The full variable domain, in which reference TRBV5-6 and TRBJ1-5 provide the parts outside the CDR3, is DAGVTQSPTHLIKTRGQQVTLRCSPKSGHDTVSWYQQALGQGPQFIFQYYEEEERQRGNFPDRFSGHQFPNYSSELNVNALLLGDSALYLCASSLFSGSNQPQHFGDGTRLSIL.

This clone was counted a single time. The chain carries TRBV7-2 and TRBJ2-5; either TRBD1 or TRBD2 may fit D (5 bases each). CDR1 is SGHTA, CDR2 FQGNSA, per germline. With 5 bases removed from V and 10 bases from J, the gap between germline ends came to 20 bases. This CDR3 spans 14 amino acids. DNA for the CDR3: TGTGCCAGCAGCCCTTGGAGGAATGGGGGAATCCAGTACTTC. It yields the protein CASSPWRNGGIQYF.

The chain employs TRBV2 and TRBJ2-2; the D is unclear. CDR3 size: 12 residues. Germline assignment: CDR1 SNHLY and CDR2 FYNNEI. Between the trimmed V and J ends, which lost 6 bases and 1 base, there was a span of 3 bases. CDR3 region: CASRKNTGELFF. The CDR3 bases are TGTGCCAGCAGGAAGAACACCGGGGAGCTGTTTTTT. Based on the CDR3 plus reference TRBV2 and TRBJ2-2, the full variable domain is EPEVTQTPSHQVTQMGQEVILRCVPISNHLYFYWYRQILGQKVEFLVSFYNNEISEKSEIFDDQFSVERPDGSNFTLKIRSTKLEDSAMYFCASRKNTGELFFGEGSRLTVL.

The CDR3 region has the DNA TGCAGCGTGGTACAGCATGAGCAGTTCTTC. It encodes CSVVQHEQFF. V usage is TRBV29-1 and J usage is TRBJ2-1; no firm D call. The CDR3 is 10 amino acids. The germline CDR1 and CDR2 sequences are SQVTM and ANQGSEA. V lost 6 bases and J 8 bases, leaving 8 bases between the germline ends.

V and J are TRBV5-8 and TRBJ1-5; D unclear. Germline V CDR1 and CDR2: SGHTS, YDEGEE. Trimming took off 1 base at V and 5 bases at J, with 10 bases between the two ends. This CDR3 is 14 amino acids long. In DNA form, the CDR3 reads TGTGCCAGCAGCTTGTGGGGTATCGATCAGCCCCAGCATTTT. Its translation: CASSLWGIDQPQHF. The full variable domain, its missing parts supplied by reference TRBV5-8 and TRBJ1-5, is EAGVTQSPTHLIKTRGQQATLRCSPISGHTSVYWYQQALGLGLQFLLWYDEGEERNRGNFPPRFSGRQFPNYSSELNVNALELEDSALYLCASSLWGIDQPQHFGDGTRLSIL.

V and J are TRBV5-6 and TRBJ1-3; TRBD1 is a possible D gene (5 bases). Germline V lookup: CDR1 SGHDT, CDR2 YYEEEE. The CDR3 has 14 residues. V gave up 6 bases and J gave up 2 bases, with 12 bases separating them. The CDR3 DNA follows: TGTGCCAGCACCTTCGGGGGAGCTGGAAACACCATATATTTT. Translated, it gives CASTFGGAGNTIYF.

The chain recombines TRBV5-6 with TRBJ2-5; D is unclear. The CDR3 is made up of 15 amino acids. Trimming took off 1 base at V and 5 bases at J, with 15 bases between the two ends. Germline lookup yields CDR1 SGHDT and CDR2 YYEEEE. CDR3 coding DNA: TGTGCCAGCAGCTTGTGGACCCCTGGACGGGAGACCCAGTACTTC. Translation: CASSLWTPGRETQYF.

The V gene is TRBV5-1, the J gene TRBJ2-3, with 10 bases matching TRBD1. V lost 0 bases and J lost 4; bases outside the gene matches: 8. Germline V CDR1 and CDR2: SGHRS, YFSETQ. This CDR3 is 17 amino acids long. The CDR3 protein is CASSLAPTGGISDTQYF. CDR3 bases: TGCGCCAGCAGCTTGGCCCCGACAGGGGGCATTTCAGATACGCAGTATTTT. Together with reference TRBV5-1 and TRBJ2-3, the CDR3 gives the full variable domain: KAGVTQTPRYLIKTRGQQVTLSCSPISGHRSVSWYQQTPGQGLQFLFEYFSETQRNKGNFPGRFSGRQFSNSRSEMNVSTLELGDSALYLCASSLAPTGGISDTQYFGPGTRLTVL.

The chain employs TRBV10-1 and TRBJ2-7; 10 bases are shared with TRBD2. V gave up 6 bases and J gave up 4 bases; unmatched junction bases: 15. Germline assignment: CDR1 WNHNN and CDR2 SYGVQD (reference sequence). The CDR3 covers 17 residues. The CDR3 DNA reads TGCGCCAGCAGCTCCCGGCGAGCGGGAGGGCCTGGGTACGAGCAGTACTTC. This translates into CASSSRRAGGPGYEQYF.

This clone was recorded once. The chain joins TRBV5-4 to TRBJ1-3; D not resolved. V gave up 7 bases and J gave up 2 bases, with 13 bases separating them. Germline-derived CDR1 and CDR2 are SGHNT and YYREEE (reference sequence). The CDR3 loop spans 14 amino acids. The CDR3 loop is CASGTQTPGNTIYF. The CDR3 nucleotides are TGTGCCAGCGGTACACAAACGCCTGGAAACACCATATATTTT.

The chain has TRBV5-1 and TRBJ1-1; D is undetermined. The CDR3 length is 13 residues. V lost 4 bases, J lost 7 bases, and 14 bases lay in between. Germline V gene sequence: CDR1 SGHRS, CDR2 YFSETQ. In DNA, the CDR3 is TGCGCCAGCAGCGCGGGCCGGCACGTTGAAGCTTTCTTT. Encoded protein: CASSAGRHVEAFF.

The J gene is TRBJ1-1, the V gene TRBV10-2; tentative D call: TRBD1 (6 bases). V was shortened by 6 bases and J by 5 bases, with 16 bases between the two germline ends. The CDR3 has 14 amino acids. Germline V CDR1 and CDR2: WSHSY, SAAADI. This CDR3 reads CASRRGRGETEAFF. Here the CDR3 DNA reads TGCGCCAGCAGGAGGGGGAGAGGGGAGACTGAAGCTTTCTTT.

This rearrangement joins TRBV5-1 to TRBJ2-2; a weak D match, TRBD1 (5 bases). The CDR3 sequence is 13 residues long. Germline CDR1 reads SGHRS; CDR2 reads YFSETQ. V was clipped by 4 bases and J by 6 bases, with 10 bases between them. The CDR3 sequence: CASSRGAAGELFF. In DNA, the CDR3 is TGCGCCAGCAGCAGGGGTGCGGCCGGGGAGCTGTTTTTT.

The CDR3 is CASGSTGHTEAFF. The CDR3 nucleotides read TGTGCTAGTGGTTCTACAGGGCACACTGAAGCTTTCTTT. The chain is built from TRBV12-5 and TRBJ1-1; a possible D gene is TRBD1 (6 bases). Germline values: CDR1 LGHNT, CDR2 FRNRAP. This CDR3 contains 13 residues. Trimming stripped 4 bases from V and 3 bases from J, with 9 bases between.

By share, this clone counts as medium-sized. The chain recombines TRBV4-3 with TRBJ2-3; 11 nucleotides match TRBD2. Trimming at V came to 0 bases and at J to 12 bases, leaving 5 bases not matched to a gene. This CDR3 has 14 amino acids. Germline CDR1 reads LGHNA; CDR2 reads YSLEER. CDR3 residues: CASSQETSGTVQYF. The CDR3 coding sequence is TGCGCCAGCAGCCAAGAGACTAGCGGGACCGTTCAGTATTTT.

The rearrangement uses TRBV11-2 and TRBJ2-7; 8 positions agree with TRBD2. V shed 0 bases and J 2 bases; nucleotides not matched to a gene: 3. The CDR3 has 15 residues. Per the germline V gene, CDR1 is SGHAT and CDR2 is FQNNGV. The CDR3 DNA reads as TGTGCCAGCAGCTTAGAATCGGGGGGGACCTACGAGCAGTACTTC. Amino acids: CASSLESGGTYEQYF.

The chain employs TRBV30 and TRBJ1-1, with D hard to call. Trimming removed 2 bases at V and 1 base at J, with 8 bases between. The CDR3 covers 13 residues. Germline V gene sequence: CDR1 GTSNPN, CDR2 SVGIG (reference sequence). The CDR3 DNA reads TGTGCCTGGAGTAAAGTGGCGAACACTGAAGCTTTCTTT. This encodes CAWSKVANTEAFF. Combining the CDR3 with reference TRBV30 and TRBJ1-1 gives the whole variable domain SQTIHQWPATLVQPVGSPLSLECTVEGTSNPNLYWYRQAAGRGLQLLFYSVGIGQISSEVPQNLSASRPQDRQFILSSKKLLLSDSGFYLCAWSKVANTEAFFGQGTRLTVV.

This rearrangement joins TRBV6-1 to TRBJ1-1, with a tentative D call TRBD1 (5 bases). The germline V gene has CDR1 MNHNS and CDR2 SASEGT. V was cut by 6 bases and J by 2 bases, with 10 bases left in between. The length of the CDR3 is 13 residues. The CDR3 bases are TGTGCCAGCAGCATCCAGGGAAACACTGAAGCTTTCTTT. Residues: CASSIQGNTEAFF.

The chain links TRBV19 to TRBJ1-2; 8 nucleotides agree with TRBD1. Germline V lookup: CDR1 LNHDA, CDR2 SQIVND (reference sequence). The CDR3 totals 15 residues. V gave up 5 bases and J gave up 4 bases; unmatched junction bases: 9. The chain's CDR3 is CASSSPGTGPYGYTF. The CDR3 DNA reads as TGTGCCAGTAGTTCTCCCGGGACAGGACCCTATGGCTACACCTTC.

V gene TRBV7-7 combines with J gene TRBJ1-1; no definite D call. V was pared by 5 bases and J by 2 bases, with 9 bases between. Germline V gene lookup returns CDR1 SSHAT and CDR2 FNYEAQ (reference sequence). This CDR3 contains 13 residues. The CDR3 DNA reads TGTGCCAGCAGCCAGACACGTAACACTGAAGCTTTCTTT. This codes for CASSQTRNTEAFF.

V gene TRBV6-6 combines with J gene TRBJ1-2; 8 nucleotides line up with TRBD1. The CDR3 sequence is 14 residues long. V was clipped by 5 bases and J by 4 bases; unmatched bases: 6. Germline V CDR1 and CDR2: MNHNY, SVGAGI (reference sequence). CDR3 sequence: CASSQGARSYGYTF. In DNA form, the CDR3 reads TGTGCCAGCAGTCAGGGGGCACGGAGCTATGGCTACACCTTC.

This clone has a single count. The rearrangement uses TRBV4-3 and TRBJ2-2, with 9 bases aligning to TRBD2. Germline CDR1 LGHNA, CDR2 YSLEER. V gave up 4 bases and J gave up 0 bases; unmatched junction bases: 6. This CDR3 region has 17 residues. Written as DNA, the CDR3 is TGCGCCAGCAGCCTCCTAGCGGGGAATTCGAACACCGGGGAGCTGTTTTTT. Amino acid sequence: CASSLLAGNSNTGELFF.

The J gene is TRBJ2-1, the V gene TRBV27; D uncertain. CDR3 length equals 15 residues. Germline lookup yields CDR1 MNHEY and CDR2 SMNVEV (reference sequence). V was trimmed by 2 bases and J by 2 bases, leaving 10 bases between them. CDR3: CASSLKVVTYNEQFF. CDR3 in DNA: TGTGCCAGCAGTTTAAAGGTGGTGACCTACAATGAGCAGTTCTTC.

The chain is built from TRBV19 and TRBJ1-5; the D gene is possibly TRBD1 (5 bases). Germline assignment: CDR1 LNHDA and CDR2 SQIVND (reference sequence). This CDR3 spans 16 amino acids. With 3 bases removed from V and 3 bases from J, the gap between germline ends came to 15 bases. The CDR3 nucleotides are TGTGCCAGTAGTATCGGGGTTGGGGGGAACAATCAGCCCCAGCATTTT. Amino acids: CASSIGVGGNNQPQHF.

The table lists this clone with a count of one. This chain joins TRBV10-3 and TRBJ2-1; D may be TRBD1 (5 bases). V gave up 2 bases and J gave up 8 bases, with 13 bases separating them. The germline V gene has CDR1 ENHRY and CDR2 SYGVKD. This CDR3 region has 14 residues. CDR3 sequence reads: CAISEKGQGDEQFF. The CDR3 nucleotides read TGTGCCATCAGTGAGAAGGGGCAGGGCGATGAGCAGTTCTTC.

The CDR3 here is CASSLSQAGGTDTQYF. The CDR3 DNA follows: TGTGCCAGCAGCCTAAGTCAAGCGGGGGGGACAGATACGCAGTATTTT. This chain links TRBV11-2 with TRBJ2-3; TRBD2 matches at 10 bases. V was clipped by 5 bases and J by 3 bases; unmatched bases: 8. Germline V gene sequence: CDR1 SGHAT, CDR2 FQNNGV. The CDR3 is 16 residues long.